This T cell receptor (beta chain) stems from a study of identical twins (dated by TCRdb to the mid-2010s). Broadly, across the study: To test whether fetal clonotypes persist, the study used deep sequencing on TCR alpha and beta repertoires from monozygotic twins, unrelated adults of various ages, and cord blood. To rule out contamination, replicate twin experiments were performed at different times with different library preparation protocols. Here is what the overall study found, with its caveats: Recombination models systematically underestimated out-of-frame TCR alpha sharing in monozygotic twins but agreed with sharing between unrelated individuals. Compared with coincidental sharing between unrelated individuals, out-of-frame TCR alpha sequences shared between twins had an excess of sequences with low generation probability. Abundant cord blood beta clonotypes had fewer insertions, young adult naive repertoires showed a similar but weaker trend, and memory repertoires showed no such trend. Invariant T cells such as MAIT and iNKT could partly confound zero-insertion analyses, although diverse VJ usage argued against such confounding for most clonotypes. Excess twin sharing in beta out-of-frame sequences was weaker because fewer shared sequences lowered the signal-to-noise ratio. Because the same donors could not be followed over many years, the conclusions depended on cross-sectional statistical analysis.

As regards this clonotype: No antigen is known for it. No per-base quality is available; no much larger clone lies one base away.

Only healthy Caucasian donors were included. The twin cohort consisted of three pairs of female monozygotic twins, all aged 18 to 29 years. Miltenyi CD45RO+ enrichment and human naive T-cell isolation kits were used to isolate memory (CD45RO+) and naive T cells from PBMC. The method behind the library was 5' RACE. Instrument on record: Illumina HiSeq 2000. A universal primer binding site was added through template switching, and the final cDNA carried a unique molecular identifier so that TCR cDNA molecules could be counted accurately. Specific primers in the conserved constant-segment region were used to synthesize first-strand cDNA for the TCR alpha and beta chains. To control for contamination, every cDNA library was double barcoded, receiving both a SMART-Mk sample barcode and Illumina barcodes. TruSeq adapter sequences and Illumina sample barcodes were added in two successive PCR steps. TCR alpha and beta cDNA libraries were sequenced on the Illumina HiSeq platform with custom primers. The authors' analysis ran thus. Unique molecular identifiers were extracted from raw reads with MiGEC, and CDR3 positions were determined with MiXCR. For each individual, recombination models were inferred using an EM algorithm with the repgenHMM and IGoR tools. Shared clonotype analysis was performed with the tcR package in R, normalizing sharing by the product of cloneset sizes. To study raw recombination without the effects of thymic and clonal selection, out-of-frame nonproductive sequences were analyzed. The public reads were reanalyzed by TCRdb: fastp trimming at Q25, MiXCR alignment, in-frame beta chains only. When rows share a CDR3 protein, they turn into one entry using the most common DNA and genes. For this entry, the V and J calls and clone size follow TCRdb and not the study's own pipeline. The sample yields about 240,000 distinct CDR3 sequences; more than 9.5% were counted once. The top ten clonotypes cover about 3.9% of the sample.

The CDR3, cysteine through phenylalanine, is 16 amino acids long. Only the CDR3 DNA stays, 48 bases, in frame from base 1. Germline trimming: 8 bases from V, 5 bases from J; junction bases outside gene matches: 7. These records were also assigned to another study, of yellow fever vaccine responses in identical twins. Reported in the second study: According to the authors, the vaccine-induced T cell response in identical twins seemed to be partly convergent and partly specific to each individual. The study precisely tracked vaccine-responding T cell clones in identical twins.

This sequence was found in a woman aged 18-29 years in good health. The sequencing input was memory (CD45RO+) T cells sorted from blood. What the cell subset or site label conveys for this sample: CD45RO+ enriched T cells. In this chain, TRBV12-3 or TRBV12-4 is recombined with TRBJ2-2, with 14 central nucleotides matching TRBD2. The bases are TGTGCCAGCGGCAGACTAGCGGGAGGGCTTACCGGGGAGCTGTTTTTT. Its amino acids are CASGRLAGGLTGELFF.